These T cell receptor beta chains were read from a single sample in a study of control samples from healthy donors and cancer patients. The method was immunoSEQ multiplex PCR; TCRdb's version includes in-frame clones alone and lacks a portion of them. The table shows roughly 120,000 clones, with approximately 94% occurring only once. The specimen was blood. Source of these receptors: a man aged 25-45 years in good health. The CDR3 runs from the conserved cysteine through the conserved F or W. Fields, in order: CDR3 length, D gene, J gene, clone size, V gene, CDR3 protein, CDR3 DNA. D genes are given only for firm matches. Size tells how often a clone was seen (once, few, many) or the class of an expanded clone, and some rows leave it out.

15	NA	TRBJ1-4	NA	TRBV20-1	CSASPGVLTLEKLFF	TGCAGTGCTAGTCCAGGGGTACTTACGCTTGAAAAACTGTTTTTT
15	NA	TRBJ1-6	NA	TRBV28	CASRIEARYNSPLHF	TGTGCCAGCAGAATTGAAGCCCGATATAATTCACCCCTCCACTTT
12	NA	TRBJ1-3	few	TRBV7-9	CASSLAVNTIYF	TGTGCCAGCAGCTTAGCGGTGAACACCATATATTTT
13	NA	TRBJ2-1	NA	TRBV19	CASSIESFDEQFF	TGTGCCAGTAGTATAGAGAGTTTCGATGAGCAGTTCTTC
16	NA	TRBJ2-1	NA	TRBV5-8	CASSLVGEGSYNEQFF	TGTGCCAGCAGCTTGGTTGGGGAAGGCTCCTACAATGAGCAGTTCTTC
17	TRBD1	TRBJ1-5	NA	TRBV27	CASSPSSHRGSSQPQHF	TGTGCCAGCAGTCCTTCCTCCCACAGGGGATCGAGTCAGCCCCAGCATTTT
13	NA	TRBJ1-1	NA	TRBV28	CASSLPTGPRAFF	TGTGCCAGCAGTTTACCCACAGGGCCACGGGCTTTCTTT
16	TRBD1	TRBJ1-6	NA	TRBV27	CASSLSTGSYNSPLHF	TGTGCCAGCAGTTTGTCGACAGGGTCCTATAATTCACCCCTCCACTTT
15	NA	TRBJ2-3	once	TRBV5-1	CASSLARAATDTQYF	TGCGCCAGCAGCTTGGCCCGGGCAGCCACAGATACGCAGTATTTT
15	NA	TRBJ2-2	NA	TRBV29-1	CSGRESLANTGELFF	TGCAGCGGAAGAGAGTCTCTCGCGAACACCGGGGAGCTGTTTTTT
16	TRBD2	TRBJ2-3	NA	TRBV5-1	CASSWAGGPATDTQYF	TGCGCCAGCAGCTGGGCGGGGGGGCCTGCCACAGATACGCAGTATTTT
15	TRBD1	TRBJ2-1	NA	TRBV28	CASSLWGQGANEQFF	TGTGCCAGCAGTTTATGGGGACAGGGGGCGAATGAGCAGTTCTTC
15	NA	TRBJ1-1	NA	TRBV4-3	CASSQDFRGNTEAFF	TGCGCCAGCAGCCAAGATTTCCGGGGGAACACTGAAGCTTTCTTT